This TCR beta chain was sequenced for a study of liver allograft versus peripheral blood T cells. Study at large: Recipients' peripheral blood T cell receptor repertoires were compared with those in transplanted livers. General observations from the study: Liver allograft T cell receptor repertoires were reported to differ from peripheral blood repertoires.

Germline lookup yields CDR1 MNHEY and CDR2 SMNVEV (reference sequence). The V gene lost 2 bases and the J gene lost 6 bases, with 14 bases spanning the gap. This CDR3 is built from 14 residues. In TCRdb, the reads were re-called with MiXCR into one record per CDR3 protein. This table has 4,000 or so distinct CDR3 sequences, 11% to 15% appearing once. This clonotype qualifies as medium-sized. What it binds is not known. The receptor was isolated from a human patient who had a liver transplant. Part of the T cell pool may stem from the graft donor. V usage is TRBV27 and J usage is TRBJ2-7; D might be TRBD2 (5 bases). The CDR3 bases are TGTGCCAGCAGTTTAGGACGGACTTCGGGCGAGCAGTACTTC. It encodes CASSLGRTSGEQYF.